This T cell receptor beta chain appears in the sequencing data of a study of identical twins. TCRdb ran MiXCR on the 5' RACE reads and lists one entry per CDR3 protein. The data hold some 560,000 distinct CDR3 sequences, with around 9.6% observed a single time. General study points: Beta clonotypes that were abundant in cord blood contained fewer insertions, a pattern absent from memory repertoires.

Points on this clonotype: The target antigen is unknown. Relative to the germline gene, one junction end is altered; a read error may explain this.

This same sample was also taken into another study, of yellow fever vaccine responses in identical twins.

Sample: PBMCs. This TCR was recovered from a woman under 30 in good health.

CDR3 in amino acids: CASSYTGVYERYF. CDR3 in DNA: TGTGCCAGCAGTTACACAGGGGTTTACGAGCGGTACTTC. This sequence joins TRBV6-2 or TRBV6-3 and TRBJ2-7, with 7 positions matching TRBD1. The germline CDR1 and CDR2 sequences are MNHEY and SVGEGT. The CDR3 contains 13 residues.